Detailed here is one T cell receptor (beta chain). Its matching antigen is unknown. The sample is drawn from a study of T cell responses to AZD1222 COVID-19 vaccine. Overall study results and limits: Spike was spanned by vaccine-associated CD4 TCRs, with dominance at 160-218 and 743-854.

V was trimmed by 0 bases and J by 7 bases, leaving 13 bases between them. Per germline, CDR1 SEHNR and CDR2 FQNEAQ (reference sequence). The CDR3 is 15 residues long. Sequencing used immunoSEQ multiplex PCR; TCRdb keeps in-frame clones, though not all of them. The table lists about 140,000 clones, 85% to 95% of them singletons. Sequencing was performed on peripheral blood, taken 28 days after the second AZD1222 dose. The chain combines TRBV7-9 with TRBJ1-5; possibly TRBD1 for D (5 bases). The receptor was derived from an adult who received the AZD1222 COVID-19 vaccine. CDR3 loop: CASSLAWGEEQPQHF. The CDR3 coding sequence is TGTGCCAGCAGCTTAGCTTGGGGGGAGGAACAGCCCCAGCATTTT. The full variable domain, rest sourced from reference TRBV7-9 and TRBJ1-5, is DTGVSQNPRHKITKRGQNVTFRCDPISEHNRLYWYRQTLGQGPEFLTYFQNEAQLEKSRLLSDRFSAERPKGSFSTLEIQRTEQGDSAMYLCASSLAWGEEQPQHFGDGTRLSIL.